A selection of T cell receptor beta chains follows, all from one sample in a study of cytomegalovirus exposure and HLA in healthy donors. Produced via immunoSEQ multiplex PCR; TCRdb's table is partial and in-frame only. Counted here are roughly 220,000 clones, roughly 80% occurring once; the ten biggest clones make up about 1.8%. Sequencing was carried out using PBMCs. The source of these receptors is a man between 45 and 60 years old in good health and CMV-seronegative. Both conserved end residues are trimmed from each CDR3.

TRBJ1-1 | TRBV15 | ATSRDRVSTEAF
TRBJ2-1 | TRBV11-2 | ASSIAGKKYNEQF
TRBJ2-7 | TRBV5-4 | ASSQDPGTGNEQY
TRBJ2-1 | TRBV7-2 | ASSLGSGTPSKQF
TRBJ2-7 | TRBV29-1 | SVRGLAGVGDVSYEQY
TRBJ2-5 | TRBV19 | ASRRLPQAQETQY
TRBJ1-5 | TRBV19 | ASSIGGGARNQPQH
TRBJ2-1 | TRBV25-1 | ASSSQKGERYNEQF
TRBJ2-5 | TRBV27 | ASTLLVGETQY
TRBJ2-5 | TRBV11-2 | ASSLGDRYQETQY
TRBJ2-3 | TRBV9 | ASSVDSGDTDTQY
TRBJ2-2 | TRBV19 | ASKGAGITGELF
TRBJ1-2 | TRBV6-1 | ASSSGQGIYGYT
TRBJ2-3 | TRBV5-1 | ASSLASGTDTQY
TRBJ2-2 | TRBV4-2 | ASSPDRNTGELF
TRBJ2-7 | TRBV5-1 | ASSLGLAGVSYEQY
TRBJ2-5 | TRBV5-1 | ASSLRGETQY
TRBJ2-5 | TRBV12-5 | ASGAQGVETQY
TRBJ2-1 | TRBV5-1 | ASRKRDRVSNEQF
TRBJ1-5 | TRBV27 | ASNKHLGSNQPQH
TRBJ1-4 | TRBV9 | ASSPQGTGDEKLF
TRBJ1-5 | TRBV12-5 | ASASVDYYNSNQPQH
TRBJ2-7 | TRBV19 | ASSMDRTGGSSYEQY
TRBJ2-7 | TRBV27 | VTSGRDYEQY
TRBJ2-6 | TRBV18 | ASSPLQGSGANVLT
TRBJ2-5 | TRBV9 | ASSRTTGGLEETQY
TRBJ2-7 | TRBV19 | ASSIDEGVGEQY
TRBJ2-3 | TRBV15 | ATSREVAHADTQY
TRBJ2-4 | TRBV7-2 | ASSLRDRGSIQY
TRBJ2-7 | TRBV6-6 | ASTKTGTGSYEQY
TRBJ1-1 | TRBV2 | ASRELQGGDTEAF
TRBJ2-7 | TRBV15 | ATSRDLLVSYEQY
TRBJ1-5 | TRBV29-1 | SAGDGNQPQH
TRBJ1-5 | TRBV10-3 | AIGSQGAHQPQH
TRBJ2-3 | TRBV27 | ASRQDRVADTQY
TRBJ1-4 | TRBV4-2 | ASSQVLHRDPTTNEKLF
TRBJ2-1 | TRBV5-1 | ASSLAGGVNEQF
TRBJ2-3 | TRBV9 | ASSPGVGVTDTQY
TRBJ1-5 | TRBV5-8 | ASSVRGLHSNQPQH
TRBJ2-5 | TRBV5-1 | ASSFQEGETQY